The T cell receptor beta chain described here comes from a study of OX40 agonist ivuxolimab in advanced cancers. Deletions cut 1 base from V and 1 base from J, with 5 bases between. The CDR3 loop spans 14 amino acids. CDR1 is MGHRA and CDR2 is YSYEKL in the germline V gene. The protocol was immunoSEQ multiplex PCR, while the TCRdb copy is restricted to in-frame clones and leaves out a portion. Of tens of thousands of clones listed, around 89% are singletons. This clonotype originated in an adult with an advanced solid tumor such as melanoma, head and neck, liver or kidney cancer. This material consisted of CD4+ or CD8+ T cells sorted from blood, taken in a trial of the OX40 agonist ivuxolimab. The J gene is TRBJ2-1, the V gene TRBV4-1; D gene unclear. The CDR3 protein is CASSQVRSYNEQFF. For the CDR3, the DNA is TGCGCCAGCAGCCAAGTACGATCCTACAATGAGCAGTTCTTC.